This T cell receptor (beta chain) originates from a study of cytomegalovirus exposure and HLA in healthy donors. Findings and limits, study-wide: DRB1 had the most TCR associations and HLA-C the fewest, a later analysis found, with rates varying by HLA locus. HLA alleles showed associations with fewer than 20,000 TCR beta sequences in a later analysis, at a 0.05 false discovery rate. Donors belonging to an Asian-associated ancestry cluster reportedly showed fewer N-insertions in productive TCRs than the approximately 670-donor mean, according to what a later analysis found.

This clone was seen a single time. Antigen: not known. With 7 bases clipped from V and 7 bases from J, the junction kept 6 bases outside the gene matches. The CDR3 covers 13 residues. Germline V CDR1 and CDR2: LGHNT, FRNRAP. PCR used 60 Vbeta primers and 13 Jbeta primers. Only in-frame clones appear in the TCRdb table, and some are missing; sequencing was by immunoSEQ multiplex PCR. The profile shows 200,000 or so clones, around 81% of them singletons. Though probably carrying unrecorded immune exposures, donors were nominally healthy at sampling. This chain links TRBV12-5 with TRBJ2-2; 7 nucleotides agree with TRBD1. The sample taken for sequencing was PBMCs. The receptor comes from a young woman in good health and CMV-seropositive. The CDR3 sequence: CASAQGVIGELFF. The CDR3 DNA reads TGTGCTAGTGCCCAGGGGGTAATCGGGGAGCTGTTTTTT.